This entry features one TCR beta chain sequence. Its antigen is unknown. The data derive from a study of cytomegalovirus exposure and HLA in healthy donors. The junction had 8 bases not matched to a gene; V was cut back by 3 bases and J by 6 bases. Germline assignment: CDR1 LNHDA and CDR2 SQIVND (reference sequence). This CDR3 comprises 14 residues. General study points: Earlier results showed most TCR beta V segments being productive about 87% or about 30% of the time. Beyond CMV serostatus, there was no information to go on about immune exposure. V- and J-gene trimming in TCR beta was tied to a missense DCLRE1C variant by an analysis performed later. The study dropped some indistinguishable V segments, TRBV6-2 and TRBV6-3 among them.

The PCR was carried out with 60 Vbeta primers and 13 Jbeta primers. The table came from immunoSEQ multiplex PCR; TCRdb's copy has only in-frame clones and leaves some out. The profile shows approximately 180,000 clones, about 80% of them singletons. The rearrangement uses TRBV19 and TRBJ2-7; 7 bases map to TRBD1. Sequenced sample: PBMCs. The TCR sequence derives from a man under 40 in good health and CMV-seropositive. CDR3 coding DNA: TGTGCCAGTAGTATGCAGGGGGTTTCTCCCGAGCAGTACTTC. Translating gives CASSMQGVSPEQYF. Looking up the rest from reference TRBV19 and TRBJ2-7 gives the full variable domain: DGGITQSPKYLFRKEGQNVTLSCEQNLNHDAMYWYRQDPGQGLRLIYYSQIVNDFQKGDIAEGYSVSREKKESFPLTVTSAQKNPTAFYLCASSMQGVSPEQYFGPGTRLTVT.